The 3 T cell receptor beta chains given below trace back to one sample, sequenced in a study of a mutant IDH1 vaccine in newly diagnosed glioma. Their cognate antigens are unknown. The data were produced by immunoSEQ multiplex PCR, yet TCRdb's version contains in-frame clones alone and is incomplete. The sample holds approximately 50,000 clones, under 85% seen once. The sample's time point: week 47, end of study. In every dose of vaccine, 300 ug of mutant IDH1 20-mer peptide was given alongside topical imiquimod. Material: PBMCs, obtained from a glioma patient whose treatment included an IDH1 peptide vaccine. These TCRs come from a woman aged 45 to 65 with glioma.

The V call is TRBV7-2, the J call TRBJ2-4; D gene uncertain. The V gene's germline CDR1 is SGHTA and CDR2 FQGNSA. Trimming stripped 5 bases from V and 8 bases from J, with 13 bases between. The CDR3 runs to 13 residues. The CDR3 is CASSPFQADIQYF. The CDR3 DNA sequence: TGTGCCAGCAGCCCATTCCAGGCAGACATTCAGTACTTC.

The rearrangement links TRBV10-2 to TRBJ1-1; possible D gene TRBD1, 5 bases. The CDR3 loop spans 15 amino acids. V was clipped by 6 bases and J by 3 bases, with 17 bases between them. The germline V gene has CDR1 WSHSY and CDR2 SAAADI. The CDR3 DNA is TGCGCCAGCAGGCATTACTTGGCGGGGGACACTGAAGCTTTCTTT. This translates into CASRHYLAGDTEAFF.

The chain is built from TRBV9 and TRBJ1-2; TRBD1 matches 7 bases. J gave up 5 bases and V 3 bases, and 10 bases lay outside the gene matches. Germline assignment: CDR1 SGDLS and CDR2 YYNGEE. This CDR3 has 15 residues. The CDR3 sequence is CASSAYRGLRYGYTF. The CDR3 DNA is TGTGCCAGCAGCGCCTACAGGGGCCTGAGATATGGCTACACCTTC.